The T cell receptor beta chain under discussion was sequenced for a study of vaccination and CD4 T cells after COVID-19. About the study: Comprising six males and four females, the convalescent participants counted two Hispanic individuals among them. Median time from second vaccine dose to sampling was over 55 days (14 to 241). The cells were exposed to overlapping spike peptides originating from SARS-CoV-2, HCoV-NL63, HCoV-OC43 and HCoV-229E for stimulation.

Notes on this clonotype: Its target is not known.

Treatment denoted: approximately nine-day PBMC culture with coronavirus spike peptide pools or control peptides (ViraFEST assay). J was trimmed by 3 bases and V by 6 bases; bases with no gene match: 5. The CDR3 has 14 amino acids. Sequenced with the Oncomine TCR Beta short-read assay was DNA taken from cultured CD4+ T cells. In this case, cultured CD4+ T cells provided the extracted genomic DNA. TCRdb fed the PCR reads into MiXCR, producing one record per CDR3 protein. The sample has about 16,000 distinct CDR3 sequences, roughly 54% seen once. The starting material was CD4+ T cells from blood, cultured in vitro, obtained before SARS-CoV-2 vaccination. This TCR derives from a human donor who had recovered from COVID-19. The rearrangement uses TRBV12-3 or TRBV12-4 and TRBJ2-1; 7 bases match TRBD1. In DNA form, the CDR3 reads TGTGCCAGCAGGGCCGGGACAGACTACAATGAGCAGTTCTTC. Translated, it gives CASRAGTDYNEQFF.